The 7 T cell receptor beta chains in this list originate from one sample, sequenced in a study of blood T cell repertoires in COVID-19 (dated by TCRdb to 2018 to 2021). Library construction relied on the immunoSEQ multiplex PCR assay. TCRdb holds this immuneACCESS table with in-frame rearrangements only. Some clones are missing; in checked studies, unresolved V genes explain under half, and the rest has no known cause. The sample table lists under 350,000 clones, 80% to 90% of them with a count of one. Of the sample, approximately 4% falls within the top ten clones. The source material was PBMCs or T cells enriched from blood (not recorded which). The source is a woman aged 40 to 50 with acute COVID-19.

The chain has TRBV27 and TRBJ1-2; no clear D. The ends were cut back, 5 bases at V and 3 bases at J, with 4 bases in the middle. Germline-derived CDR1 and CDR2 are MNHEY and SMNVEV (reference sequence). This CDR3 is built from 11 residues. CDR3 DNA sequence: TGTGCCAGCAGTGACTACTATGGCTACACCTTC. This sequence encodes CASSDYYGYTF.

This clone was picked up one time. The chain uses TRBV6-5 and TRBJ2-7; D might be TRBD2 (5 bases). Germline V lookup: CDR1 MNHEY, CDR2 SVGAGI. Trimming shortened V by 5 bases and J by 3 bases, and 11 bases separated the two germline ends. This CDR3 has 13 residues. In DNA form, the CDR3 reads TGTGCCAGCAGTCGGGGAAAAGGCTACGAGCAGTACTTC. This translates into CASSRGKGYEQYF.

This clone came up a few times. V and J are TRBV5-1 and TRBJ1-2; unclear D gene. The germline V gene has CDR1 SGHRS and CDR2 YFSETQ. Trimming cost V 0 bases and J 0 bases, with 6 bases left between them. CDR3 size: 14 residues. The CDR3: CASSLEASNYGYTF. As DNA, the CDR3 is TGCGCCAGCAGCTTGGAAGCCTCTAACTATGGCTACACCTTC.

This chain connects TRBV27 to TRBJ2-1; 11 nucleotides agree with TRBD1. Unmatched junction bases numbered 9, after V lost 3 bases and J lost 8 bases. The CDR3 extends over 16 amino acids. CDR1 is MNHEY, CDR2 SMNVEV, per germline (reference sequence). CDR3 amino acids: CASSLSVGQGVYEQFF. CDR3 nucleotides: TGTGCCAGCAGTTTGAGTGTGGGACAGGGGGTATATGAGCAGTTCTTC.

This sequence joins TRBV5-1 and TRBJ2-1; 14 nucleotides align to TRBD2. The V gene end was trimmed by 4 bases and the J gene end by 7 bases; junction bases not matched to a gene: 4. Germline lookup yields CDR1 SGHRS and CDR2 YFSETQ. The CDR3 totals 15 residues. Here the CDR3 DNA reads TGCGCCAGCAGCCGACTAGCGGGAGGGCAGAATGAGCAGTTCTTC. Protein sequence: CASSRLAGGQNEQFF.

The CDR3 loop reads CASSLRLAGEYNEQFF. CDR3 nucleotide sequence: TGTGCCAGCAGCCTTCGACTAGCGGGAGAATACAATGAGCAGTTCTTC. V is TRBV21-1 and J is TRBJ2-1; the D call of TRBD2 is as the table states it, not checked on the DNA. TRBV21-1 is labeled a pseudogene. This CDR3 has 16 residues.

The chain has TRBV7-3 and TRBJ2-2; maybe TRBD2 (5 bases). The germline gives CDR1 SGHTA, CDR2 FQGTGA. Trimming shortened V by 5 bases and J by 4 bases, and 14 bases separated the two germline ends. This CDR3 contains 15 residues. CDR3 residues: CASSPQPGVTGELFF. The CDR3 coding sequence is TGTGCCAGCAGCCCCCAGCCCGGGGTCACCGGGGAGCTGTTTTTT. The full variable domain, completed using reference TRBV7-3 and TRBJ2-2, is GAGVSQTPSNKVTEKGKYVELRCDPISGHTALYWYRQSLGQGPEFLIYFQGTGAADDSGLPNDRFFAVRPEGSVSTLKIQRTERGDSAVYLCASSPQPGVTGELFFGEGSRLTVL.